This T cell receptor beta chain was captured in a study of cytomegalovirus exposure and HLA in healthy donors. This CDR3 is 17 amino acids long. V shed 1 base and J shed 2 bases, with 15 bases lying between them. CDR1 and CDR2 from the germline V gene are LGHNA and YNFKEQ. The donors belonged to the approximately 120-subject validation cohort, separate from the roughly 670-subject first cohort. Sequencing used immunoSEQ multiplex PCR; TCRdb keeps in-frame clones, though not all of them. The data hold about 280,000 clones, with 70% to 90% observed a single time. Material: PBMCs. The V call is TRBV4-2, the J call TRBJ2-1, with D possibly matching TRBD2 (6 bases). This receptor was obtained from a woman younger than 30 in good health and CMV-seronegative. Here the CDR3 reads CASSQVPGEVTYNEQFF. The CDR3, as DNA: TGTGCCAGCAGCCAAGTACCGGGGGAAGTAACCTACAATGAGCAGTTCTTC.